This T cell receptor (beta chain) appears in the sequencing data of a study of blood T cell repertoires in COVID-19. Study details: Sample material is recorded as cDNA or gDNA derived from T cells, B-cell-depleted T cells, or PBMCs.

In the study's own analysis: By means of reference gene primer amplification, nucleated cell counts were estimated. TCRdb's table, derived via immunoSEQ multiplex PCR, lists solely in-frame clones and lacks some. V, J and clone size are taken as reported in that table, and D and trimming were inferred from the DNA itself. Of approximately 310,000 clones listed, 85% are singletons. The study recruited people aged about 18 to 90 years across around 24 US areas. Before they entered the study, exposed participants had met a COVID-19 case within 2 weeks. The V end was cut by 3 bases, the J end by 6 bases, with 9 bases between. CDR1 is SGDLS, CDR2 YYNGEE, per germline. The CDR3 has 13 amino acids.

The chain carries TRBV9 and TRBJ2-2; D is uncertain. The sample consisted of PBMCs or T cells enriched from blood (not recorded which). The origin of this receptor is a woman in her 30s who had been exposed to COVID-19. The CDR3 DNA reads TGTGCCAGCAGCGCCCAGTACGCCGGGGAGCTGTTTTTT. Protein: CASSAQYAGELFF.